The present TCR beta chain was sequenced within a study of CD8+ T cells in alopecia areata. This CDR3 comprises 13 residues. CDR1 is SQVTM, CDR2 ANQGSEA, per germline. Trimming at V came to 6 bases and at J to 1 base, leaving 6 bases not matched to a gene. Investigators isolated RNA and reverse transcribed it into cDNA to act as the sequencing template. The repertoire was sequenced with immunoSEQ multiplex PCR; TCRdb's copy has only in-frame clones and lacks some. Among fewer than 250,000 clones listed, 50% to 70% were seen once. Treatment denoted: oral pan-JAK inhibitor, 5-10 mg twice daily. The J gene is TRBJ2-7, the V gene TRBV29-1; TRBD1 aligns across 7 bases. This TCR was sampled from a human donor with alopecia areata. The starting material was CD4+ T cells sorted from blood, obtained around week 50, from a patient treated with tofacitinib. The CDR3 nucleotides read TGCAGCGTGACCGGGACAGATTCCTACGAGCAGTACTTC. It codes for CSVTGTDSYEQYF.